The 17 T cell receptor beta chains presented below share a single source sample, sequenced in a study of blood T cell repertoires in COVID-19. The table came from immunoSEQ multiplex PCR; TCRdb's copy has only in-frame clones and leaves some out. The repertoire holds hundreds of thousands of clones, with roughly 91% as singletons. Sequences were obtained from peripheral blood. These receptors all come from a man aged 40-49 years with acute or convalescent COVID-19.

This clone showed up just once. The chain combines TRBV9 with TRBJ1-1; TRBD1 aligns across 8 bases. Germline-derived CDR1 and CDR2 are SGDLS and YYNGEE. This CDR3 is 14 amino acids long. The ends lost 3 bases at V and 4 bases at J; junction bases unmatched: 5. The CDR3 nucleotides are TGTGCCAGCAGCGCCAGGGGGCTTGGCACTGAAGCTTTCTTT. The encoded protein is CASSARGLGTEAFF. Combining the CDR3 with reference TRBV9 and TRBJ1-1 gives the whole variable domain DSGVTQTPKHLITATGQRVTLRCSPRSGDLSVYWYQQSLDQGLQFLIQYYNGEERAKGNILERFSAQQFPDLHSELNLSSLELGDSALYFCASSARGLGTEAFFGQGTRLTVV.

The chain recombines TRBV7-9 with TRBJ1-4, with 7 nucleotides matching TRBD1. The germline gives CDR1 SEHNR, CDR2 FQNEAQ (reference sequence). V lost 7 bases, J lost 3 bases, and 8 bases stayed unmatched. This CDR3 spans 15 amino acids. The CDR3, as DNA: TGTGCCAGCATCCCTCAGGGGGAGGCTAATGAAAAACTGTTTTTT. This gives the protein CASIPQGEANEKLFF.

The V call is TRBV19, the J call TRBJ2-2; no clear D. Germline V gene data show CDR1 as LNHDA and CDR2 as SQIVND (reference sequence). The CDR3 runs to 16 residues. Trimming removed 4 bases at V and 7 bases at J, with 19 bases between. CDR3 coding DNA: TGTGCCAGTAGTACCCCGTGGAGAAAGAGTGGCGGGGAGCTGTTTTTT. This sequence encodes CASSTPWRKSGGELFF.

The gene calls are TRBV2 and TRBJ1-6; D uncertain. The germline CDR1 and CDR2 sequences are SNHLY and FYNNEI. Trimming took 8 bases from V and 10 from J, leaving 12 bases between them. This CDR3 comprises 12 residues. This CDR3 is CASAGEHSPLHF. For the CDR3, the DNA is TGTGCCAGCGCCGGGGAACACTCACCCCTCCACTTT.

The chain combines TRBV2 with TRBJ1-1, with 8 bases aligning to TRBD1. CDR3 length: 15 amino acids. Germline V lookup: CDR1 SNHLY, CDR2 FYNNEI. J was trimmed by 0 bases and V by 7 bases; bases with no gene match: 7. The CDR3 DNA sequence: TGTGCCAGCACTGGACAGGGCCACATGAACACTGAAGCTTTCTTT. Translating it yields CASTGQGHMNTEAFF.

This clone was seen only once. The chain links TRBV5-1 to TRBJ1-1; D is uncertain. V was shortened by 5 bases and J by 0 bases, with 11 bases between the two germline ends. CDR3 length equals 14 residues. Germline values: CDR1 SGHRS, CDR2 YFSETQ. The CDR3 DNA reads as TGCGCCAGCAGTATCGACGGGTTGAACACTGAAGCTTTCTTT. It translates to CASSIDGLNTEAFF.

This clone was seen only a few times. The chain has TRBV5-8 and TRBJ1-1; maybe TRBD1 (5 bases). Trimming pared 1 base from V and 2 bases from J, leaving 12 bases between. CDR1 is SGHTS, CDR2 YDEGEE, per germline. This CDR3 comprises 15 residues. CDR3 region: CASSLYQGPNTEAFF. The CDR3 nucleotides read TGTGCCAGCAGCTTGTATCAGGGCCCTAACACTGAAGCTTTCTTT.

There are a few counts of this clone. At one end, the junction sequence differs from germline, possibly due to a read error. The V call is TRBV2, the J call TRBJ1-1; a weak D match, TRBD1 (5 bases). The CDR3 totals 12 residues. Germline V gives CDR1 SNHLY, CDR2 FYNNEI. This chain's CDR3 is CASATSDTEAFF. The DNA for the CDR3 is TGTGCCAGCGCCACCTCGGACACGGAAGCTTTCTTT.

This chain links TRBV5-1 with TRBJ1-1; maybe TRBD1 (5 bases). V was clipped by 7 bases and J by 12 bases, with 25 bases between them. Germline V CDR1 and CDR2: SGHRS, YFSETQ. This CDR3 contains 14 residues. For the CDR3, the DNA is TGCGCCAGCGGGCCAGGACCCGGGGGAGGTGGAACTTTCTTT. This encodes CASGPGPGGGGTFF. The variable domain in full, completed from reference TRBV5-1 and TRBJ1-1, reads KAGVTQTPRYLIKTRGQQVTLSCSPISGHRSVSWYQQTPGQGLQFLFEYFSETQRNKGNFPGRFSGRQFSNSRSEMNVSTLELGDSALYLCASGPGPGGGGTFFGQGTRLTVV.

V gene TRBV15 combines with J gene TRBJ2-2, with a possible D match to TRBD1 (6 bases). This CDR3 spans 15 amino acids. In germline, CDR1 is LNHNV, CDR2 YYDKDF (reference sequence). Trimming cost V 1 base and J 3 bases, with 9 bases left between them. CDR3 protein: CATSRAQGYTGELFF. CDR3 nucleotides: TGTGCCACCAGCAGAGCCCAGGGGTACACCGGGGAGCTGTTTTTT.

Only one count was recorded for this clone. V is TRBV5-1 and J is TRBJ2-5; 7 bases match TRBD1. This CDR3 region has 13 residues. Germline loops: CDR1 SGHRS, CDR2 YFSETQ. The V segment lost 4 bases and the J segment 2 bases; nucleotides outside the gene matches: 2. The CDR3 bases are TGCGCCAGCAGCCCCAGGGGGCAAGAGACCCAGTACTTC. Encoded protein: CASSPRGQETQYF.

The chain combines TRBV19 with TRBJ1-2; D uncertain. The CDR3 is made up of 16 amino acids. Trimming removed 7 bases at V and 3 bases at J, with 21 bases between. Germline CDR1 and CDR2: LNHDA and SQIVND (reference sequence). The CDR3 DNA is TGTGCCAGTACTACGAACGGTCCGGGAATCTACTATGGCTACACCTTC. Translated: CASTTNGPGIYYGYTF. Looking up the rest from reference TRBV19 and TRBJ1-2 gives the full variable domain: DGGITQSPKYLFRKEGQNVTLSCEQNLNHDAMYWYRQDPGQGLRLIYYSQIVNDFQKGDIAEGYSVSREKKESFPLTVTSAQKNPTAFYLCASTTNGPGIYYGYTFGSGTRLTVV.

The chain carries TRBV12-5 and TRBJ2-1; 8 positions match TRBD2. This CDR3 comprises 17 residues. V shed 3 bases, J shed 3 bases, and the junction held 10 bases outside the gene matches. Germline lookup yields CDR1 LGHNT and CDR2 FRNRAP. CDR3 sequence (DNA): TGTGCTAGTGGTTTAACAGTCGCGGGGGGCTACTACAATGAGCAGTTCTTC. This translates into CASGLTVAGGYYNEQFF.

This clone was counted a single time. The chain couples TRBV3-1 (or the pseudogene TRBV3-2) to TRBJ2-2; D remains unclear. Trimming removed 7 bases from V and 3 bases from J, with 9 bases in between. CDR1 and CDR2 from the germline V gene are LGHDT and YNNKEL (reference sequence). The CDR3 runs to 13 residues. DNA for the CDR3: TGTGCCAGCACTTACCTAGACACCGGGGAGCTGTTTTTT. Protein product: CASTYLDTGELFF.

This clone was counted a few times. CDR3 nucleotides: TGTGCCACCAGTGACGAACCGGGCATTCAGTACTTC. Translated: CATSDEPGIQYF. The chain uses TRBV24-1 and TRBJ2-4, with D hard to call. The CDR3 has 12 residues. V shed 4 bases and J shed 9 bases, with 9 bases lying between them. Germline V lookup: CDR1 KGHDR, CDR2 SFDVKD.

The J gene is TRBJ1-2, the V gene TRBV28; unclear D gene. From germline, CDR1 is MDHEN and CDR2 SYDVKM. The V end lost 2 bases, the J end lost 2 bases, and 6 bases lay between the germline ends. This CDR3 spans 13 amino acids. The CDR3 region is CASSLTENYGYTF. The CDR3 nucleotides are TGTGCCAGCAGTTTAACAGAAAACTATGGCTACACCTTC.

This chain links TRBV5-1 with TRBJ1-6; 9 positions agree with TRBD1. V gave up 0 bases and J gave up 10 bases; unmatched junction bases: 5. This CDR3 spans 15 amino acids. The germline gives CDR1 SGHRS, CDR2 YFSETQ. CDR3 protein: CASSLGQGVKSPLHF. The CDR3, as DNA: TGCGCCAGCAGCTTGGGACAGGGGGTTAAATCACCCCTCCACTTT.